These 12 T cell receptor beta chains were sequenced from one sample in a study of breast tumors, draining lymph nodes, adjacent tissues. MiXCR, applied by TCRdb to the multiplex PCR reads, yields one record per CDR3 protein. Here the sample spans about 130,000 distinct CDR3 sequences, about 20% being singletons. Axillary draining lymph nodes of breast cancer patients supplied the node samples. The sample taken for sequencing was axillary lymph node tissue. Source of these receptors: a female donor with breast cancer. Some clones in this sample may be carry-over from other donors' samples.

This clonotype has a count of ten or more. The genes are TRBV7-9 and TRBJ2-7; D not certain. The CDR3 extends over 13 amino acids. From germline, CDR1 is SEHNR and CDR2 FQNEAQ (reference sequence). V lost 1 base to trimming and J lost 7 bases, with 11 bases between them. The CDR3 protein is CASSLGLGREQYF. The DNA of the CDR3 is TGTGCCAGCAGCTTAGGTTTAGGAAGGGAGCAGTACTTC. The full variable domain, completed using reference TRBV7-9 and TRBJ2-7, is DTGVSQNPRHKITKRGQNVTFRCDPISEHNRLYWYRQTLGQGPEFLTYFQNEAQLEKSRLLSDRFSAERPKGSFSTLEIQRTEQGDSAMYLCASSLGLGREQYFGPGTRLTVT.

With respect to this clonotype: A much larger clone differs by one base, so this may be a read error. The chain combines TRBV7-2 with TRBJ2-6, with D perhaps matching TRBD1 (5 bases). Germline V gene sequence: CDR1 SGHTA, CDR2 FQGNSA. The length of the CDR3 is 16 residues. The V end lost 5 bases, the J end lost 0 bases, and 11 bases lay between the germline ends. The CDR3 DNA reads as TGTGCCAGCAGCCCTACGGACAACTCTGGGGCCAACGTCCTGACTTTC. Its protein product is CASSPTDNSGANVLTF.

This clonotype was seen many times. This chain uses TRBV5-1 with TRBJ2-1, with 10 bases lining up with TRBD2. V dropped 6 bases and J dropped 4; count of bases not matched to a gene: 7. Germline lookup yields CDR1 SGHRS and CDR2 YFSETQ. The CDR3 sequence is 15 residues long. The CDR3 coding sequence is TGCGCCAGCACGCTAGCGGGAGTAGGTTACAATGAGCAGTTCTTC. This encodes CASTLAGVGYNEQFF.

This clonotype was seen many times. This chain uses TRBV9 with TRBJ1-2; no firm D call. The V end lost 0 bases, the J end lost 4 bases, and 1 base lay between the germline ends. Germline V CDR1 and CDR2: SGDLS, YYNGEE. This CDR3 spans 11 amino acids. The CDR3 DNA follows: TGTGCCAGCAGCGTAGGCTATGGCTACACCTTC. It translates to CASSVGYGYTF.

This clonotype appeared a few times. V is TRBV3-1 and J is TRBJ1-4; D unresolved. From germline, CDR1 is LGHDT and CDR2 YNNKEL (reference sequence). This CDR3 region has 14 residues. V lost 2 bases, J lost 8 bases, and 12 bases lay in between. The CDR3 here is CASSQSQSIEKLFF. CDR3 in DNA: TGTGCCAGCAGCCAATCCCAGTCAATCGAAAAACTGTTTTTT.

This clonotype came up many times. The rearrangement links TRBV5-1 to TRBJ1-6; a possible D gene is TRBD1 (5 bases). The CDR3 is 15 amino acids. The germline V gene has CDR1 SGHRS and CDR2 YFSETQ. The V gene lost 0 bases and the J gene lost 5 bases, with 9 bases spanning the gap. The CDR3 sequence: CASSLDAGNNSPLHF. As DNA, the CDR3 is TGCGCCAGCAGCTTGGACGCAGGGAATAATTCACCCCTCCACTTT.

This clonotype was counted ten times or more. The CDR3 here is CAWSVAGLNSPLHF. The CDR3 DNA sequence: TGTGCCTGGAGTGTGGCAGGACTAAATTCACCCCTCCACTTT. V gene TRBV30 combines with J gene TRBJ1-6; D is uncertain. V shed 0 bases and J shed 7 bases, with 10 bases lying between them. CDR1 is GTSNPN, CDR2 SVGIG, per germline (reference sequence). The CDR3 sequence is 14 residues long.

This clonotype was detected many times. The chain joins TRBV5-6 to TRBJ2-3, with 7 nucleotides matching TRBD2. With V trimmed by 3 bases and J by 3 bases, 4 bases remained unmatched. Germline assignment: CDR1 SGHDT and CDR2 YYEEEE. This CDR3 contains 14 residues. The CDR3 sequence: CASSSAGRTDTQYF. As DNA, the CDR3 is TGTGCCAGCAGCTCAGCGGGGCGAACAGATACGCAGTATTTT. The complete variable domain, with remaining parts taken from reference TRBV5-6 and TRBJ2-3, reads DAGVTQSPTHLIKTRGQQVTLRCSPKSGHDTVSWYQQALGQGPQFIFQYYEEEERQRGNFPDRFSGHQFPNYSSELNVNALLLGDSALYLCASSSAGRTDTQYFGPGTRLTVL.

This clonotype has ten or more counts. The chain links TRBV10-3 to TRBJ1-3, with 9 bases aligning to TRBD1. The CDR3 has 15 amino acids. In germline, CDR1 is ENHRY, CDR2 SYGVKD. V shed 4 bases and J 4 bases; nucleotides not matched to a gene: 5. CDR3 sequence reads: CAISGTGGAGNTIYF. The CDR3 DNA is TGTGCCATCAGTGGTACAGGGGGCGCAGGAAACACCATATATTTT.

Here the CDR3 reads CASSEVVGQGRNNQPQHF. The CDR3 DNA reads as TGTGCCAGCAGTGAGGTAGTGGGGCAGGGGCGAAACAATCAGCCCCAGCATTTT. The chain uses TRBV6-4 and TRBJ1-5; tentative D call: TRBD1 (6 bases). Germline V CDR1 and CDR2: MRHNA, SNTAGT. V was clipped by 3 bases and J by 3 bases, with 21 bases between them. The CDR3 is 18 residues long.

This clonotype was recorded at least ten times. The V call is TRBV6-5, the J call TRBJ1-2; TRBD1 is a possible D gene (6 bases). This CDR3 has 15 residues. Germline assignment: CDR1 MNHEY and CDR2 SVGAGI. The V gene lost 2 bases and the J gene lost 4 bases, with 14 bases spanning the gap. The CDR3, as DNA: TGTGCCAGCAGTTACGCCACAGGGTCGGGCTATGGCTACACCTTC. It specifies CASSYATGSGYGYTF.

This clonotype has ten or more counts. The gene calls are TRBV10-1 and TRBJ2-2, with a possible D match to TRBD2 (6 bases). CDR3 length: 14 residues. Between the trimmed V and J ends, which lost 2 bases and 8 bases, there was a span of 12 bases. Germline V CDR1 and CDR2: WNHNN, SYGVQD (reference sequence). CDR3 residues: CASSERRVSGELFF. CDR3 nucleotide sequence: TGCGCCAGCAGTGAGAGGAGGGTCTCGGGGGAGCTGTTTTTT.